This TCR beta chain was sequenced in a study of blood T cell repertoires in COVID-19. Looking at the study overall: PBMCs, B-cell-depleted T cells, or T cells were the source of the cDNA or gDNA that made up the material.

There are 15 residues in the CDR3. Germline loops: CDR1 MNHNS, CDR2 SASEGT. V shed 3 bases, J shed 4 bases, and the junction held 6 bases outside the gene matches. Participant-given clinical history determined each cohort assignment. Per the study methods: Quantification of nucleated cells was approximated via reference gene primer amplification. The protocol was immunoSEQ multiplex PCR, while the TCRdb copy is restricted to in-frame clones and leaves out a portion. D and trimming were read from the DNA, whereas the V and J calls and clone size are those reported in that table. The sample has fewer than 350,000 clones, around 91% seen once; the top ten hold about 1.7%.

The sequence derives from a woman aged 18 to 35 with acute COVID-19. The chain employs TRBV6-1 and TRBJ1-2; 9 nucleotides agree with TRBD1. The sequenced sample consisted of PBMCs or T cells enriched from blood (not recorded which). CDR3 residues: CASSDLQGAAYGYTF. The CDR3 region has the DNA TGTGCCAGCAGTGACCTACAGGGGGCGGCCTATGGCTACACCTTC.